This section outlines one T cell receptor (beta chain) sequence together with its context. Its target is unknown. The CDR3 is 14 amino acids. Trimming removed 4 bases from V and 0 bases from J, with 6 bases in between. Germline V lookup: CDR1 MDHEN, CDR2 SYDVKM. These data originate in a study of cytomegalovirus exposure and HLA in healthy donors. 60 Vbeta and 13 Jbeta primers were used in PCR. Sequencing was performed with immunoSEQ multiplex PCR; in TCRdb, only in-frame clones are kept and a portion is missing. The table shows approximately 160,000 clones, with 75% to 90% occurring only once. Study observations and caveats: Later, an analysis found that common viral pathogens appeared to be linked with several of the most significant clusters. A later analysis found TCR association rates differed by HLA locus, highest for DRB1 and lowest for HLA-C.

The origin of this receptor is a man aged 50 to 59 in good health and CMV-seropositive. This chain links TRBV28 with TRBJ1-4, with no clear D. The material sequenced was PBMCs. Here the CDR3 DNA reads TGTGCCAGCAGTTCCGGGACAACTAATGAAAAACTGTTTTTT. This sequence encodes CASSSGTTNEKLFF.